Reported below is one TCR beta chain. Sequenced by immunoSEQ multiplex PCR; TCRdb stores in-frame clones only, minus some. The sample has roughly 260,000 clones, 75% to 85% seen once. The entry originates in a study of blood T cell repertoires in COVID-19. Germline V gene lookup returns CDR1 SGHAT and CDR2 FQNNGV. Trimming took 4 bases from V and 8 from J; bases not matched to a gene: 7. The CDR3 runs to 15 residues. This TCR was recovered from a woman in her seventies with acute or convalescent COVID-19. The chain employs TRBV11-2 and TRBJ2-4; 11 nucleotides match TRBD1. Sequencing was carried out using peripheral blood. CDR3 bases: TGTGCCAGCAGCTCATTTGGACAGGGGGCTGACATTCAGTACTTC. This sequence encodes CASSSFGQGADIQYF.